This T cell receptor beta chain was observed in a study of blood T cell repertoires in COVID-19. Study overall: Acute-phase and convalescent COVID-19 samples originated in the United States, Italy and Spain. In each case, the material was cDNA or gDNA derived from T cells, B-cell-depleted T cells, or PBMCs.

CDR1 is KGHDR, CDR2 SFDVKD, per germline. The CDR3 extends over 17 amino acids. V lost 7 bases, J lost 4 bases, and 14 bases stayed unmatched. Here immunoSEQ multiplex PCR was the method, and the copy in TCRdb shows in-frame clones only, minus some. The sample lists approximately 150,000 clones, around nine tenths occurring once. This clonotype was sampled from a man in his fifties or sixties with active or convalescent COVID-19. Sequencing was carried out using peripheral blood. The rearrangement links TRBV24-1 to TRBJ2-1, with 8 bases fitting TRBD2. This CDR3 is CATSNPRGGRTYNEQFF. CDR3 nucleotides: TGTGCCACCAGCAATCCCCGCGGGGGGCGTACTTACAATGAGCAGTTCTTC.